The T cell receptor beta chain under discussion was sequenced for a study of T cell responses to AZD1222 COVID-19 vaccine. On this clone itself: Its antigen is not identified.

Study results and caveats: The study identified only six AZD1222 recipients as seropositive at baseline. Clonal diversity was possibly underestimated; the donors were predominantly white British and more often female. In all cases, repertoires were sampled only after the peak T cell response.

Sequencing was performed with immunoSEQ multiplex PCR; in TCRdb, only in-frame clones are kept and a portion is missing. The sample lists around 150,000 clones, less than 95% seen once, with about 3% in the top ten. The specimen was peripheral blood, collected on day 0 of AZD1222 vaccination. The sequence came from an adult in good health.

The CDR3 sequence: CASSDMRTGASTDTQYF. As DNA, the CDR3 is TGCGCCAGCAGTGACATGAGGACAGGGGCGAGCACAGATACGCAGTATTTT. The chain carries TRBV10-2 and TRBJ2-3; 9 bases map to TRBD1. The CDR3 has 17 amino acids. Unmatched junction bases numbered 7, after V lost 3 bases and J lost 0 bases. Germline CDR1 WSHSY, CDR2 SAAADI.